These 3 T cell receptor beta chains were sequenced from one sample in a study of OX40 agonist ivuxolimab in advanced cancers. Generated by immunoSEQ multiplex PCR, the TCRdb table keeps only in-frame clones and is missing some. The sample lists about 69,000 clones; about nine tenths were seen once. Source: CD4+ or CD8+ T cells sorted from blood, taken in a trial of the OX40 agonist ivuxolimab. The origin of the receptors is an adult with an advanced solid tumor such as melanoma, head and neck, liver or kidney cancer.

The V and J genes are TRBV5-5 and TRBJ2-5; possibly TRBD2 for D (6 bases). This CDR3 has 15 residues. CDR1 SGHKS and CDR2 YYEKEE come from the germline V gene (reference sequence). V was shortened by 4 bases and J by 4 bases, with 17 bases between the two germline ends. The CDR3 DNA reads as TGTGCCAGCAGCATGCTAGCCCTCGGGGGAGAGACCCAGTACTTC. Protein product: CASSMLALGGETQYF.

This chain uses TRBV5-4 with TRBJ2-5; no clear D gene. The CDR3 is made up of 12 amino acids. Germline CDR1 reads SGHNT; CDR2 reads YYREEE (reference sequence). Deletions cut 1 base from V and 1 base from J, with 2 bases between. CDR3 sequence: CASSLTQETQYF. The DNA of the CDR3 is TGTGCCAGCAGCTTGACCCAAGAGACCCAGTACTTC.

This clone was seen just once. This chain links TRBV11-2 with TRBJ1-5; D perhaps matches TRBD1 (5 bases). The germline V and J ends were trimmed by 0 bases and 4 bases, with 10 bases remaining between them. The CDR3 totals 15 residues. The germline V gene encodes CDR1 SGHAT and CDR2 FQNNGV. CDR3 residues: CASSLERGRNQPQHF. CDR3 sequence (DNA): TGTGCCAGCAGCTTAGAGAGGGGACGGAATCAGCCCCAGCATTTT.